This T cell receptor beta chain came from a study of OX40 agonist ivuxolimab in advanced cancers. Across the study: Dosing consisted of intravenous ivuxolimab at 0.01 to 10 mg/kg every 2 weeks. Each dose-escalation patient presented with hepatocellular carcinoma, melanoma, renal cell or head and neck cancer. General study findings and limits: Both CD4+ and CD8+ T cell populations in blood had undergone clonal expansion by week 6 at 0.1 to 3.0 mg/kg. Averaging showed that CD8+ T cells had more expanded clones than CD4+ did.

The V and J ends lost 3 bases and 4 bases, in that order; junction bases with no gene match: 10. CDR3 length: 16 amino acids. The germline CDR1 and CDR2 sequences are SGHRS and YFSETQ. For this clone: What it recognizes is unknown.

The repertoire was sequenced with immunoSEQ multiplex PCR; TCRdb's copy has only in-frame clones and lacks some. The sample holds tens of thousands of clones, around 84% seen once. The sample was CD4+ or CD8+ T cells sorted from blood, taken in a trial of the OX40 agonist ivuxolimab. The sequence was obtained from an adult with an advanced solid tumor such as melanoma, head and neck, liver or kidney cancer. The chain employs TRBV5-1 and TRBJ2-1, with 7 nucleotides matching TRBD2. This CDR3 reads CASSSPPASGYNEQFF. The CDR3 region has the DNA TGCGCCAGCAGCTCTCCGCCGGCTAGCGGATACAATGAGCAGTTCTTC.